This is a list of T cell receptor beta chains from one sample in a study of beta chain features in type 1 diabetes. Method: immunoSEQ multiplex PCR; TCRdb's copy keeps in-frame clones and lacks some. This sample has roughly 160,000 clones; less than 9.5% occur once, and the top ten carry 0.94%. Sequencing used central memory CD4+ T cells from blood. These receptor sequences come from a woman aged 35 to 49 with type 1 diabetes. CDR3s include the opening cysteine and the closing phenylalanine or tryptophan. The D gene is left open where the match is weak. Only some rows state a clone size, as once, few, many or a class for expanded clones.

TRBJ1-1 | - | few | TRBV7-9 | CASSLALNGGEAFF | TGTGCCAGCAGCTTAGCGCTAAATGGCGGGGAAGCTTTCTTT
TRBJ2-1 | TRBD2 | few | TRBV25-1 | CASSEDGGLGGNEQFF | TGTGCCAGCAGTGAAGATGGGGGACTAGGGGGAAATGAGCAGTTCTTC
TRBJ1-1 | - | - | TRBV5-4 | CASNLDRNTEAFF | TGTGCCAGCAACCTCGACAGGAACACTGAAGCTTTCTTT
TRBJ1-2 | - | - | TRBV6-5 | CASSYSGAEGRSPTF | TGTGCCAGCAGTTACTCAGGCGCGGAGGGACGGTCACCCACCTTC
TRBJ2-1 | TRBD2 | few | TRBV28 | CASNTGGRNNEQFF | TGTGCCAGCAACACGGGGGGGCGGAACAATGAGCAGTTCTTC
TRBJ2-3 | - | - | TRBV9 | CASSVSGSTDTQYF | TGTGCCAGCAGCGTCTCCGGGAGCACAGATACGCAGTATTTT
TRBJ2-7 | TRBD1 | - | TRBV29-1 | CSVLRQGRGEQYF | TGCAGCGTATTAAGACAGGGAAGGGGCGAGCAGTACTTC
TRBJ1-3 | - | - | TRBV6-6 | CASSFMGSRNTIYF | TGTGCCAGCAGTTTCATGGGTAGCAGAAACACCATATATTTT
TRBJ2-2 | - | few | TRBV4-1 | CASSQLGLTTGELFF | TGCGCCAGCAGCCAACTGGGACTTACAACCGGGGAGCTGTTTTTT
TRBJ2-5 | - | many | TRBV5-5 | CASSPRRGPQETQYF | TGTGCCAGCAGCCCAAGAAGGGGTCCCCAAGAGACCCAGTACTTC
TRBJ2-1 | TRBD2 | - | TRBV30 | CAWSATSGRGNEQFF | TGTGCCTGGAGTGCCACTAGCGGGAGGGGCAATGAGCAGTTCTTC
TRBJ1-3 | TRBD1 | - | TRBV25-1 | CAITSWTGSPNTIYF | TGTGCCATCACTAGCTGGACAGGGAGCCCCAACACCATATATTTT
TRBJ2-4 | - | few | TRBV7-9 | CASSLAGENIQYF | TGTGCCAGCAGCTTAGCAGGAGAAAACATTCAGTACTTC
TRBJ2-3 | TRBD2 | - | TRBV7-3 | CASSFISGGRDTQYF | TGTGCCAGCAGCTTTATTAGCGGGGGACGAGATACGCAGTATTTT
TRBJ2-1 | - | few | TRBV4-3 | CASSQGNQAYNEQFF | TGCGCCAGCAGCCAAGGGAACCAGGCCTACAATGAGCAGTTCTTC
TRBJ2-5 | TRBD2 | few | TRBV27 | CASSSRGGETQYF | TGTGCCAGCAGTTCTCGGGGGGGGGAGACCCAGTACTTC
TRBJ2-2 | - | many | TRBV14 | CASRRAGQRTGELFF | TGTGCCAGCAGAAGGGCAGGACAACGCACCGGGGAGCTGTTTTTT
TRBJ1-2 | - | - | TRBV18 | CASSPTANYGYTF | TGTGCCAGCTCACCGACAGCTAACTATGGCTACACCTTC
TRBJ1-2 | TRBD1 | few | TRBV28 | CASSSGQGRGGYTF | TGTGCCAGCAGTTCAGGACAGGGGCGAGGTGGCTACACCTTC
TRBJ1-5 | - | few | TRBV2 | CASSLGGGSNQPQHF | TGTGCCAGCAGCCTGGGAGGGGGGAGCAATCAGCCCCAGCATTTT
TRBJ1-2 | - | - | TRBV18 | CASSPTIGANYGYTF | TGTGCCAGCTCACCTACAATCGGGGCTAACTATGGCTACACCTTC
TRBJ1-2 | TRBD1 | few | TRBV30 | CAVEGQGFANYGYTF | TGTGCTGTCGAGGGACAGGGTTTCGCTAACTATGGCTACACCTTC
TRBJ2-7 | - | few | TRBV28 | CASSLRPGDEQYF | TGTGCCAGCAGTTTAAGGCCAGGGGACGAGCAGTACTTC
TRBJ2-3 | TRBD2 | - | TRBV4-1 | CASSQERGSSTDTQYF | TGCGCCAGCAGCCAAGAGCGCGGGAGCAGCACAGATACGCAGTATTTT
TRBJ2-1 | - | few | TRBV7-2 | CASSPRRRQGFYEQFF | TGTGCCAGCAGCCCCCGGCGTCGTCAGGGGTTCTATGAGCAGTTCTTC
TRBJ2-1 | - | few | TRBV9 | CASSVDTGWNEQFF | TGTGCCAGCAGCGTAGATACGGGTTGGAATGAGCAGTTCTTC
TRBJ1-5 | - | few | TRBV2 | CASSEGTRYQPQHF | TGTGCCAGCAGTGAAGGGACAAGGTATCAGCCCCAGCATTTT
TRBJ2-2 | TRBD1 | few | TRBV7-8 | CASSNRGQTGELFF | TGTGCCAGCAGCAACAGGGGGCAAACCGGGGAGCTGTTTTTT
TRBJ1-5 | TRBD1 | few | TRBV4-2 | CASSRSSTGGNQPQHF | TGTGCCAGCAGCCGATCCTCGACAGGGGGAAATCAGCCCCAGCATTTT
TRBJ2-1 | - | few | TRBV6-5 | CAAGISYNEQFF | TGTGCCGCCGGGATCTCCTACAATGAGCAGTTCTTC
TRBJ2-1 | TRBD2 | few | TRBV2 | CASVWAAGGQGEQFF | TGTGCCAGCGTGTGGGCGGCGGGGGGACAAGGTGAGCAGTTCTTC
TRBJ2-1 | TRBD2 | few | TRBV2 | CASSGGASGSPYNEQFF | TGTGCCAGCAGTGGTGGGGCTAGCGGGAGCCCCTACAATGAGCAGTTCTTC
TRBJ2-5 | - | few | TRBV11-1 | CASSHLQGPETQYF | TGTGCCAGCAGCCATCTACAGGGTCCAGAGACCCAGTACTTC